The rows below give T cell receptor beta chains drawn from one sample of a study of blood T cell repertoires in COVID-19. TCRdb's copy holds only in-frame clones and misses some; the assay was immunoSEQ multiplex PCR. In the table there are about 310,000 clones, around 90% of which are singletons. The sequencing sample was made of peripheral blood. Receptors originate from a man aged 18 to 30 with active or convalescent COVID-19. Each CDR3 is given with its conserved first and last residue. Each record gives: V gene, clone size, J gene, D gene, CDR3 length, CDR3 protein, CDR3 DNA. The D gene is left open where the match is weak. The size entry is marked missing in some rows and otherwise reads once, few, many or a size class.

V gene: TRBV6-5; clone size: -; J gene: TRBJ2-7; D gene: -; CDR3 length: 11; CDR3 protein: CASSSAYEQYF; CDR3 DNA: TGTGCCAGCAGTTCTGCCTACGAGCAGTACTTC
V gene: TRBV15; clone size: -; J gene: TRBJ1-4; D gene: -; CDR3 length: 15; CDR3 protein: CATSTSSLINEKLFF; CDR3 DNA: TGTGCCACCAGCACTTCGTCCCTTATTAATGAAAAACTGTTTTTT
V gene: TRBV7-9; clone size: -; J gene: TRBJ1-2; D gene: -; CDR3 length: 14; CDR3 protein: CASSGISANYGYTF; CDR3 DNA: TGTGCCAGCAGTGGTATCTCGGCTAACTATGGCTACACCTTC
V gene: TRBV12-3/TRBV12-4; clone size: -; J gene: TRBJ2-7; D gene: -; CDR3 length: 12; CDR3 protein: CASSFTEYEQYF; CDR3 DNA: TGTGCCAGCAGTTTTACGGAGTACGAGCAGTACTTC
V gene: TRBV5-4; clone size: -; J gene: TRBJ2-1; D gene: TRBD2; CDR3 length: 15; CDR3 protein: CASSVTGGRHNEQFF; CDR3 DNA: TGTGCCAGCAGCGTCACGGGGGGGCGGCACAATGAGCAGTTCTTC
V gene: TRBV25-1; clone size: -; J gene: TRBJ1-6; D gene: TRBD1; CDR3 length: 16; CDR3 protein: CASSSQRQGAISPLHF; CDR3 DNA: TGTGCCAGCAGCTCACAACGACAGGGGGCTATTTCACCCCTCCACTTT
V gene: TRBV19; clone size: -; J gene: TRBJ1-1; D gene: TRBD1; CDR3 length: 13; CDR3 protein: CASGQGGTTEAFF; CDR3 DNA: TGTGCCAGTGGACAGGGAGGAACTACTGAAGCTTTCTTT
V gene: TRBV2; clone size: -; J gene: TRBJ2-5; D gene: -; CDR3 length: 15; CDR3 protein: CASIERRQLQETQYF; CDR3 DNA: TGTGCCAGCATCGAACGCCGACAACTCCAAGAGACCCAGTACTTC
V gene: TRBV5-1; clone size: -; J gene: TRBJ1-2; D gene: -; CDR3 length: 11; CDR3 protein: CASRDPGGYTF; CDR3 DNA: TGCGCCAGCAGGGATCCGGGGGGCTACACCTTC
V gene: TRBV19; clone size: -; J gene: TRBJ1-1; D gene: TRBD1; CDR3 length: 14; CDR3 protein: CASSDRVINTEAFF; CDR3 DNA: TGTGCCAGTAGCGACAGGGTTATTAACACTGAAGCTTTCTTT
V gene: TRBV9; clone size: -; J gene: TRBJ2-1; D gene: -; CDR3 length: 14; CDR3 protein: CASSVGGLHNEQFF; CDR3 DNA: TGTGCCAGCAGCGTAGGGGGACTTCACAATGAGCAGTTCTTC
V gene: TRBV27; clone size: -; J gene: TRBJ1-5; D gene: TRBD1; CDR3 length: 15; CDR3 protein: CASSLSVDRVQPQHF; CDR3 DNA: TGTGCCAGCAGTTTATCGGTGGACAGGGTTCAGCCCCAGCATTTT
V gene: TRBV5-6; clone size: -; J gene: TRBJ1-1; D gene: -; CDR3 length: 17; CDR3 protein: CASSLMERGLQNTEAFF; CDR3 DNA: TGTGCCAGCAGCTTGATGGAGCGGGGACTGCAGAACACTGAAGCTTTCTTT
V gene: TRBV29-1; clone size: few; J gene: TRBJ1-1; D gene: TRBD1; CDR3 length: 15; CDR3 protein: CSVAWTGSMNTEAFF; CDR3 DNA: TGCAGCGTTGCTTGGACAGGGTCAATGAACACTGAAGCTTTCTTT
V gene: TRBV11-2; clone size: -; J gene: TRBJ2-1; D gene: -; CDR3 length: 11; CDR3 protein: CASSPFNEQFF; CDR3 DNA: TGTGCCAGCAGCCCGTTCAATGAGCAGTTCTTC
V gene: TRBV5-5; clone size: -; J gene: TRBJ1-2; D gene: TRBD1; CDR3 length: 15; CDR3 protein: CASSAIGQGDYGYTF; CDR3 DNA: TGTGCCAGCAGCGCGATTGGACAGGGTGACTATGGCTACACCTTC
V gene: TRBV28; clone size: -; J gene: TRBJ2-1; D gene: -; CDR3 length: 15; CDR3 protein: CASSLSGSSYNEQFF; CDR3 DNA: TGTGCCAGCAGTTTGTCGGGTAGCTCCTACAATGAGCAGTTCTTC
V gene: TRBV7-8; clone size: -; J gene: TRBJ1-5; D gene: TRBD1; CDR3 length: 17; CDR3 protein: CASSSYKDREQDQPQHF; CDR3 DNA: TGTGCCAGCAGCTCTTACAAGGACAGGGAGCAGGATCAGCCCCAGCATTTT